This entry features one TCR beta chain sequence. These data come from a study of shared clonotypes between healthy human individuals. Investigators spread the genomic DNA of each subset evenly over several immunoSEQ plates. Assay used: immunoSEQ multiplex PCR; TCRdb lists only in-frame clones, some missing. The sample has a few million clones; around 95% are singletons. The V gene lost 6 bases and the J gene lost 4 bases, with 10 bases spanning the gap. The CDR3 loop spans 14 amino acids. CDR1 is MDHEN, CDR2 SYDVKM, per germline. The sequencing sample was made of naive CD4+ T cells sorted from blood. Subset: CD45RA+ positively selected. This chain uses TRBV28 with TRBJ1-6; D might be TRBD1 (5 bases). The receptor comes from a man younger than 30 in good health. The DNA for the CDR3 is TGTGCCAGCAGCAAACAGGTGTATAATTCACCCCTCCACTTT. Protein: CASSKQVYNSPLHF. Full variable domain (rest looked up from reference TRBV28 and TRBJ1-6): DVKVTQSSRYLVKRTGEKVFLECVQDMDHENMFWYRQDPGLGLRLIYFSYDVKMKEKGDIPEGYSVSREKKERFSLILESASTNQTSMYLCASSKQVYNSPLHFGNGTRLTVT.